This TCR beta chain was captured in a study of blood T cell repertoires in COVID-19. The overall study: COVID-19 samples collected from the United States, Italy and Spain covered acute and convalescent phases.

The participants were between about 18 and 89 years old and came from under 25 US areas. The assay was immunoSEQ multiplex PCR, and TCRdb's table has in-frame clones only and misses some. The sample records some 270,000 clones, roughly 90% being singletons. CDR3 size: 11 residues. V lost 5 bases to trimming and J lost 11 bases; unmatched junction nucleotides: 5. Germline CDR1 MNHEY, CDR2 SVGAGI. The specimen was PBMCs or T cells enriched from blood (not recorded which). The rearrangement joins TRBV6-5 to TRBJ1-1, with 7 nucleotides matching TRBD1. The TCR originated in an older woman who had recovered from COVID-19. The CDR3: CASSQGGRAFF. The CDR3 coding sequence is TGTGCCAGCAGTCAGGGGGGCCGCGCTTTCTTT.